The 32 T cell receptor beta chains listed next were all sequenced from one sample in a study of T cell changes during pregnancy in multiple sclerosis. The repertoire was sequenced with immunoSEQ multiplex PCR; TCRdb's copy has only in-frame clones and lacks some. Among about 75,000 clones listed, about 94% were seen once. The material sequenced was CD4+ T cells from peripheral blood mononuclear cells, taken after pregnancy. Source of these receptors: a female donor with multiple sclerosis, enrolled in a pregnancy study.

The chain employs TRBV7-2 and TRBJ2-3, with a weak D call TRBD2 (6 bases). This CDR3 is 14 amino acids long. Deletions cut 4 bases from V and 5 bases from J, with 13 bases between. Germline CDR1 SGHTA, CDR2 FQGNSA. The CDR3 sequence is CASSSQPGGDTQYF. The CDR3 DNA reads TGTGCCAGCAGCTCCCAGCCCGGGGGAGATACGCAGTATTTT.

This chain connects TRBV27 to TRBJ2-1; 10 nucleotides match TRBD2. This CDR3 comprises 18 residues. Germline values: CDR1 MNHEY, CDR2 SMNVEV (reference sequence). V gave up 2 bases and J gave up 6 bases; unmatched junction bases: 13. The CDR3 spells CASSLPSSSGRYFNEQFF. The CDR3, as DNA: TGTGCCAGCAGTTTACCCAGTTCTAGCGGGAGATATTTCAATGAGCAGTTCTTC.

The chain carries TRBV6-1 and TRBJ1-2, with D possibly TRBD1 on 6 matching bases. V lost 6 bases, J lost 9 bases, and 20 bases lay in between. The CDR3 sequence is 14 residues long. CDR1 is MNHNS and CDR2 is SASEGT in the germline V gene. CDR3 in amino acids: CASRQGQNRRSYTF. The DNA of the CDR3 is TGTGCCAGCAGACAAGGACAGAATCGTCGGAGCTACACCTTC.

V and J are TRBV5-6 and TRBJ1-2, with TRBD1 as a possible D gene (6 bases). The V end was cut by 4 bases, the J end by 8 bases, with 18 bases between. CDR3 length: 14 amino acids. CDR1 and CDR2 (germline): SGHDT, YYEEEE. CDR3 sequence: CASSVPGQGLGYTF. The DNA of the CDR3 is TGTGCCAGCAGCGTTCCGGGCCAGGGGCTCGGCTACACCTTC.

The J gene is TRBJ2-5, the V gene TRBV10-3, with D perhaps TRBD2 (6 bases). CDR1 is ENHRY, CDR2 SYGVKD, per germline. Trimming took 7 bases from V and 1 from J, leaving 16 bases between them. CDR3 length: 15 amino acids. The CDR3 is CAITSGTGAQETQYF. The CDR3, as DNA: TGTGCCATCACCTCCGGGACGGGAGCCCAAGAGACCCAGTACTTC.

J is TRBJ1-2 and V is TRBV5-4; D ambiguous. This CDR3 comprises 13 residues. Looked up from germline, CDR1 is SGHNT and CDR2 is YYREEE (reference sequence). Between the trimmed V and J ends, which lost 4 bases and 0 bases, there was a span of 7 bases. This chain's CDR3 is CASSQATNYGYTF. In DNA form, the CDR3 reads TGTGCCAGCAGCCAAGCTACTAACTATGGCTACACCTTC.

The chain has TRBV5-1 and TRBJ1-5; 9 bases map to TRBD1. The V and J ends lost 4 bases and 3 bases, in that order; junction bases with no gene match: 11. Germline V gene lookup returns CDR1 SGHRS and CDR2 YFSETQ. The CDR3 sequence is 17 residues long. CDR3 loop: CASSGGFGTGNNQPQHF. The CDR3 nucleotides read TGCGCCAGCAGCGGGGGCTTTGGGACAGGGAACAATCAGCCCCAGCATTTT.

The chain is built from TRBV27 and TRBJ2-3, with 10 bases matching TRBD2. Germline V gene sequence: CDR1 MNHEY, CDR2 SMNVEV (reference sequence). CDR3 length: 18 residues. Trimming cost V 5 bases and J 7 bases; bases outside gene matches: 18. Here the CDR3 DNA reads TGTGCCAGCAGTCCGACCGCCCGACTAGCGGGTTCCTCCCATACGCAGTATTTT. Encoded protein: CASSPTARLAGSSHTQYF.

This rearrangement joins TRBV7-6 to TRBJ1-4, with D possibly TRBD1 on 6 matching bases. In germline, CDR1 is SGHVS, CDR2 FNYEAQ. The CDR3 contains 16 residues. Trimming took off 2 bases at V and 7 bases at J, with 17 bases between the two ends. The CDR3 here is CASSLFSQGQGEKLFF. Written as DNA, the CDR3 is TGTGCCAGCAGCTTATTCTCCCAGGGGCAAGGTGAAAAACTGTTTTTT. Full variable domain (missing parts from reference TRBV7-6 and TRBJ1-4): GAGVSQSPRYKVTKRGQDVALRCDPISGHVSLYWYRQALGQGPEFLTYFNYEAQQDKSGLPNDRFSAERPEGSISTLTIQRTEQRDSAMYRCASSLFSQGQGEKLFFGSGTQLSVL.

V is TRBV29-1 and J is TRBJ1-3, with 7 nucleotides matching TRBD1. The CDR3 loop spans 15 amino acids. The junction had 6 bases not matched to a gene; V was cut back by 4 bases and J by 0 bases. Germline-derived CDR1 and CDR2 are SQVTM and ANQGSEA. CDR3 DNA: TGCAGCGTTGCCCGGACAGGACTCTCTGGAAACACCATATATTTT. Amino acid sequence: CSVARTGLSGNTIYF.

The rearrangement joins TRBV28 to TRBJ2-7, with D perhaps matching TRBD1 (6 bases). Germline CDR1 is MDHEN and CDR2 is SYDVKM. V was trimmed by 3 bases and J by 5 bases, leaving 20 bases between them. The CDR3 loop spans 16 amino acids. CDR3 loop: CASSLIQGGGRNEQYF. CDR3 bases: TGTGCCAGCAGTTTGATACAGGGCGGCGGTCGGAACGAGCAGTACTTC.

This sequence joins TRBV27 and TRBJ1-1; unclear D gene. Germline V lookup: CDR1 MNHEY, CDR2 SMNVEV (reference sequence). The CDR3 runs 15 residues. Trimming left V 1 base short and J 1 base short, with 10 bases between. The CDR3 coding sequence is TGTGCCAGCAGTTTATGGGGAGAAAGGAACACTGAAGCTTTCTTT. Amino acids: CASSLWGERNTEAFF.

V is TRBV19 and J is TRBJ1-5, with 9 nucleotides matching TRBD1. The CDR3 extends over 15 amino acids. The germline gives CDR1 LNHDA, CDR2 SQIVND (reference sequence). V lost 7 bases, J lost 4 bases, and 8 bases stayed unmatched. The CDR3 here is CASNLGTGTNQPQHF. The CDR3, as DNA: TGTGCCAGTAATTTGGGGACAGGGACAAATCAGCCCCAGCATTTT.

The chain uses TRBV7-9 and TRBJ2-7, with D hard to call. The germline V gene has CDR1 SEHNR and CDR2 FQNEAQ (reference sequence). The CDR3 extends over 15 amino acids. The ends were cut back, 0 bases at V and 0 bases at J, with 9 bases in the middle. The CDR3, as DNA: TGTGCCAGCAGCTTAGCGGCGGCAAGCTCCTACGAGCAGTACTTC. Its protein is CASSLAAASSYEQYF.

The chain carries TRBV29-1 and TRBJ1-1, with 8 bases matching TRBD1. V lost 4 bases to trimming and J lost 7 bases; unmatched junction nucleotides: 8. In germline, CDR1 is SQVTM, CDR2 ANQGSEA. CDR3 length equals 13 residues. The CDR3 loop reads CSVVGRQGLEAFF. In DNA, the CDR3 is TGCAGCGTTGTCGGGCGACAGGGGCTTGAAGCTTTCTTT.

This clone was seen only once. The V gene is TRBV19, the J gene TRBJ1-5, with 7 bases that match TRBD1. J lost 4 bases, V lost 9 bases, and 6 bases had no gene match. This CDR3 contains 13 residues. CDR1 LNHDA and CDR2 SQIVND come from the germline V gene (reference sequence). Here the CDR3 DNA reads TGTGCCAGCAGTGACAGGGTAAATCAGCCCCAGCATTTT. This gives the protein CASSDRVNQPQHF.

The chain combines TRBV28 with TRBJ2-7; 7 bases map to TRBD1. This CDR3 comprises 13 residues. V trimming: 11 bases; J trimming: 7 bases; junction bases outside the gene matches: 14. Germline CDR1 reads MDHEN; CDR2 reads SYDVKM. The CDR3 region has the DNA TGTGCCGTAGCCGGACAGGTCAATGGGGAGCAGTACTTC. Translating gives CAVAGQVNGEQYF.

The chain has TRBV21-1 and TRBJ2-3; the table names TRBD2, a call not compared with the DNA. TRBV21-1 is an annotated pseudogene. The CDR3 is made up of 20 amino acids. The CDR3 is CASSKVVPAGGTSRTDTQYF. Here the CDR3 DNA reads TGTGCCAGCAGCAAAGTTGTGCCAGCGGGAGGTACCTCACGTACAGATACGCAGTATTTT.

The chain links TRBV6-5 to TRBJ2-1; 10 nucleotides line up with TRBD2. The V segment lost 8 bases and the J segment 4 bases; nucleotides outside the gene matches: 8. This CDR3 has 15 amino acids. CDR1 and CDR2 from the germline V gene are MNHEY and SVGAGI. CDR3 sequence reads: CASRPTSGIYNEQFF. In DNA form, the CDR3 reads TGTGCCAGCCGGCCCACTAGCGGGATTTACAATGAGCAGTTCTTC.

The rearrangement uses TRBV28 and TRBJ2-2, with D possibly matching TRBD1 (6 bases). The CDR3 extends over 14 amino acids. Germline V lookup: CDR1 MDHEN, CDR2 SYDVKM. V was clipped by 7 bases and J by 2 bases, with 11 bases between them. The chain's CDR3 is CASMGAPNTGELFF. As DNA, the CDR3 is TGTGCCAGCATGGGGGCACCAAACACCGGGGAGCTGTTTTTT.

This rearrangement joins TRBV18 to TRBJ2-6; 11 bases agree with TRBD1. The junction had 6 bases not matched to a gene; V was cut back by 4 bases and J by 4 bases. Germline values: CDR1 KGHSH, CDR2 LQKENI. This CDR3 is 17 amino acids long. The DNA for the CDR3 is TGTGCCAGCTCACACGGACAGGGGGCGATGGGGGCCAACGTCCTGACTTTC. Translated: CASSHGQGAMGANVLTF.

This chain connects TRBV19 to TRBJ2-7; 8 bases line up with TRBD1. CDR1 and CDR2 from the germline V gene are LNHDA and SQIVND (reference sequence). CDR3 length equals 15 residues. V was pared by 6 bases and J by 10 bases, with 17 bases of the junction left unmatched. DNA of the CDR3: TGTGCCAGTAGCTATCGGCACGGGACAGGTATGGACCAGTACTTC. It specifies CASSYRHGTGMDQYF.

The chain couples TRBV2 to TRBJ1-1; D may be TRBD1 (6 bases). CDR3 length equals 14 residues. The V gene lost 7 bases and the J gene lost 2 bases, with 14 bases spanning the gap. Germline CDR1 and CDR2: SNHLY and FYNNEI. CDR3 nucleotide sequence: TGTGCCAGCACCCGCGGACAGACCAACACTGAAGCTTTCTTT. Encoded protein: CASTRGQTNTEAFF.

The chain combines TRBV28 with TRBJ2-4; tentative D call: TRBD1 (6 bases). The ends were cut back, 2 bases at V and 0 bases at J, with 26 bases in the middle. The CDR3 runs to 21 residues. The germline V gene encodes CDR1 MDHEN and CDR2 SYDVKM. The CDR3 spells CASSLPVQGITSSLAKNIQYF. CDR3 in DNA: TGTGCCAGCAGTTTACCCGTGCAGGGGATCACATCCTCTCTAGCCAAAAACATTCAGTACTTC.

This clone was found once. V gene TRBV19 combines with J gene TRBJ1-1; no firm D call. CDR1 LNHDA and CDR2 SQIVND come from the germline V gene (reference sequence). V dropped 2 bases and J dropped 11 bases, with 18 bases sitting between them. There are 14 residues in the CDR3. In DNA form, the CDR3 reads TGTGCCAGTAGTATAAGCCGCCAGGTGGGTTTGGCTTTCTTT. Amino acid sequence: CASSISRQVGLAFF.

The chain couples TRBV27 to TRBJ2-3, with 7 bases aligning to TRBD2. CDR1 is MNHEY, CDR2 SMNVEV, per germline (reference sequence). This CDR3 comprises 18 residues. After removal of 5 bases from V and 0 bases from J, the junction contained 14 bases not matched to a gene. The CDR3 nucleotides read TGTGCCAGCAGTCCCCCTCCCCGACTAGCAAGGAGCACAGATACGCAGTATTTT. Translated: CASSPPPRLARSTDTQYF.

This chain uses TRBV30 with TRBJ1-4, with a possible D match to TRBD1 (5 bases). The CDR3 covers 16 residues. The V gene lost 2 bases and the J gene lost 0 bases, with 13 bases spanning the gap. Germline values: CDR1 GTSNPN, CDR2 SVGIG (reference sequence). The CDR3 spells CAWSSYRGATNEKLFF. CDR3 nucleotide sequence: TGTGCCTGGAGTTCCTACCGGGGGGCAACTAATGAAAAACTGTTTTTT. Variable domain in full (rest from reference TRBV30 and TRBJ1-4): SQTIHQWPATLVQPVGSPLSLECTVEGTSNPNLYWYRQAAGRGLQLLFYSVGIGQISSEVPQNLSASRPQDRQFILSSKKLLLSDSGFYLCAWSSYRGATNEKLFFGSGTQLSVL.

The chain links TRBV28 to TRBJ2-3, with D perhaps matching TRBD2 (5 bases). CDR3 length: 15 residues. Germline V gives CDR1 MDHEN, CDR2 SYDVKM. Trimming cost V 6 bases and J 2 bases, with 15 bases left between them. CDR3 in amino acids: CASRGRGAFTDTQYF. The CDR3 coding sequence is TGTGCCAGCAGGGGGAGAGGTGCCTTCACAGATACGCAGTATTTT.

The CDR3 DNA sequence: TGTGCCACCAGCAACGGACAGGCTAATCAGCCCCAGCATTTT. It is translated as CATSNGQANQPQHF. The chain joins TRBV15 to TRBJ1-5; TRBD1 agrees at 7 bases. The CDR3 contains 14 residues. In germline, CDR1 is LNHNV, CDR2 YYDKDF (reference sequence). The ends lost 4 bases at V and 4 bases at J; junction bases unmatched: 4.

The rearrangement joins TRBV5-1 to TRBJ2-3, with D perhaps matching TRBD1 (6 bases). The CDR3 length is 13 residues. Trimming took off 4 bases at V and 3 bases at J, with 9 bases between the two ends. Germline V gene sequence: CDR1 SGHRS, CDR2 YFSETQ. CDR3 loop: CASSRDTTDTQYF. The CDR3 DNA is TGCGCCAGCAGCCGGGACACGACAGATACGCAGTATTTT.

This clone showed up just once. The chain combines TRBV5-4 with TRBJ2-3, with 9 bases fitting TRBD2. The CDR3 runs to 17 residues. Germline loops: CDR1 SGHNT, CDR2 YYREEE (reference sequence). V was pared by 4 bases and J by 3 bases, with 12 bases of the junction left unmatched. The chain's CDR3 is CASSIGRGRAGTDTQYF. CDR3 DNA: TGTGCCAGCAGCATAGGTCGCGGGAGGGCCGGGACAGATACGCAGTATTTT.

The DNA of the CDR3 is TGTGCCAGCAGCCAAGTGGTTTTACTAGCGGGAGGGGATGAGCAGTTCTTC. It specifies CASSQVVLLAGGDEQFF. The V call is TRBV14, the J call TRBJ2-1; 13 bases are a match to TRBD2. There are 17 residues in the CDR3. From germline, CDR1 is SGHDN and CDR2 FVKESK. J gave up 8 bases and V 1 base, and 8 bases lay outside the gene matches.